The count of the clone carrying this T cell receptor (beta chain) is one. Antigen: not known. This sample is part of a study of Ad26.COV2.S vaccination and SARS-CoV-2 variants. General study points: Vaccine recipients showed a spike-specific TCR breadth that was higher than in placebo recipients. People who got the vaccine or the placebo had similar non-spike TCR breadth.

Assay used: immunoSEQ multiplex PCR; TCRdb lists only in-frame clones, some missing. The top ten hold roughly 3.6% of the sample, which has about 350,000 clones, roughly 87% seen once. Germline CDR1 reads LGHDT; CDR2 reads YNNKEL (reference sequence). Trimming took 0 bases from V and 4 from J, leaving 13 bases between them. The CDR3 has 16 amino acids. Treatment in this sample: some 19 received Ad26.COV2.S at low or high dose, single or two shots; 5 received placebo; per-sample allocation not given. Sampling was performed 63 days after the first vaccine or placebo injection. Its platform was an Ad26 vector, and its expressed antigen was Wuhan-strain SARS-CoV-2 spike.

This sequence was found in a person aged 18-65 years who received the Ad26.COV2.S COVID-19 vaccine or a placebo. V gene TRBV3-1 (or the pseudogene TRBV3-2) combines with J gene TRBJ1-3; D may be TRBD1 (5 bases). Sequencing used peripheral blood, obtained in a trial of Ad26.COV2.S vaccine versus placebo. The CDR3 spells CASSQEPLRGGNTIYF. CDR3 DNA: TGTGCCAGCAGCCAAGAGCCCCTGCGGGGCGGAAACACCATATATTTT.